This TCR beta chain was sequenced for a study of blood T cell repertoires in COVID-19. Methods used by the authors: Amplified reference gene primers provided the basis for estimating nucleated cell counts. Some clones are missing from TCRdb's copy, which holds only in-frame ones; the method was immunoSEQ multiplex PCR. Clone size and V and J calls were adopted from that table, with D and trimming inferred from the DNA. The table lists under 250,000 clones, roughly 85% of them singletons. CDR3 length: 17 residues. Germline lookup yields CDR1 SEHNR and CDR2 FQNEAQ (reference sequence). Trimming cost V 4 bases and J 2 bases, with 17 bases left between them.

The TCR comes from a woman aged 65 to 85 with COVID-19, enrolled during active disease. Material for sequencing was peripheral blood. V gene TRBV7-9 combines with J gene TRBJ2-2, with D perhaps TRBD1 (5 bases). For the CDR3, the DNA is TGTGCCAGCAGCTCCATAAGACAGACATTAAACACCGGGGAGCTGTTTTTT. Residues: CASSSIRQTLNTGELFF.